These 17 T cell receptor beta chains were all obtained from the same sample, sequenced in a study of long-term antiretroviral therapy in people with HIV. Survey-level resolution applied to immunoSEQ assay v3.0. Clones were read by immunoSEQ multiplex PCR, and TCRdb kept only the in-frame ones, dropping some. This sample has fewer than 20,000 clones, with 75% found just once. Source: unsorted PBMCs, taken 1.5 years before starting antiretroviral therapy. These receptor sequences come from a woman aged 50 to 60 with HIV.

This clone was picked up one time. J is TRBJ1-2 and V is TRBV2, with TRBD1 as a possible D gene (5 bases). The length of the CDR3 is 14 residues. Germline V gene lookup returns CDR1 SNHLY and CDR2 FYNNEI. Trimming cost V 3 bases and J 4 bases, with 12 bases left between them. The CDR3: CASSEWGKGYGYTF. CDR3 nucleotides: TGTGCCAGCAGTGAGTGGGGGAAGGGCTATGGCTACACCTTC.

V gene TRBV30 combines with J gene TRBJ2-2; perhaps TRBD1 as D (6 bases). Germline V lookup: CDR1 GTSNPN, CDR2 SVGIG (reference sequence). The germline V and J ends were trimmed by 0 bases and 6 bases, with 11 bases remaining between them. This CDR3 spans 14 amino acids. This chain's CDR3 is CAWSVQGAAGELFF. The CDR3 coding sequence is TGTGCCTGGAGTGTACAGGGTGCCGCCGGGGAGCTGTTTTTT.

The chain is built from TRBV7-9 and TRBJ2-4; D is ambiguous. CDR1 and CDR2 from the germline V gene are SEHNR and FQNEAQ (reference sequence). The CDR3 runs to 14 residues. Trimming shortened V by 4 bases and J by 7 bases, and 14 bases separated the two germline ends. CDR3 nucleotides: TGTGCCAGCAGCTCCGGATCCTATTGGAACATTCAGTACTTC. This encodes CASSSGSYWNIQYF.

The chain carries TRBV2 and TRBJ2-1; TRBD1 matches 10 bases. After removal of 9 bases from V and 5 bases from J, the junction contained 4 bases not matched to a gene. This CDR3 has 13 residues. Germline CDR1 and CDR2: SNHLY and FYNNEI. The CDR3 nucleotides are TGTGCCAGGGGGGACAGGGGCGACAATGAGCAGTTCTTC. Its protein is CARGDRGDNEQFF.

This clone was detected only once. The V call is TRBV18, the J call TRBJ2-2; maybe TRBD1 (6 bases). The CDR3 extends over 14 amino acids. The germline gives CDR1 KGHSH, CDR2 LQKENI. V shed 2 bases and J shed 3 bases, with 7 bases lying between them. The CDR3 DNA sequence: TGTGCCAGCTCACCAGGGGGCTACACCGGGGAGCTGTTTTTT. This codes for CASSPGGYTGELFF.

V gene TRBV11-2 combines with J gene TRBJ1-2; a weak D match, TRBD1 (5 bases). Germline assignment: CDR1 SGHAT and CDR2 FQNNGV. V shed 3 bases and J shed 8 bases, with 16 bases lying between them. The CDR3 totals 14 residues. The chain's CDR3 is CASSLGRQRGGYTF. The CDR3 DNA follows: TGTGCCAGCAGCTTGGGACGACAGCGTGGCGGCTACACCTTC.

This clone has just a few counts. CDR3 in amino acids: CAWGRDGEKLFF. The CDR3 nucleotides are TGTGCCTGGGGTCGGGATGGTGAAAAACTGTTTTTT. The chain couples TRBV30 to TRBJ1-4; no definite D call. V lost 5 bases, J lost 7 bases, and 11 bases lay in between. The V gene's germline CDR1 is GTSNPN and CDR2 SVGIG (reference sequence). The CDR3 extends over 12 amino acids.

This clone has only one observation. This chain uses TRBV5-1 with TRBJ1-4; TRBD1 might be the D (6 bases). Trimming shortened V by 0 bases and J by 8 bases, and 8 bases separated the two germline ends. Germline loops: CDR1 SGHRS, CDR2 YFSETQ. This CDR3 region has 13 residues. The CDR3 is CASSLDREEKLFF. For the CDR3, the DNA is TGCGCCAGCAGCTTGGACAGGGAAGAAAAACTGTTTTTT.

This sequence joins TRBV30 and TRBJ2-2; TRBD2 matches at 7 bases. The CDR3 has 16 residues. The germline CDR1 and CDR2 sequences are GTSNPN and SVGIG (reference sequence). V gave up 3 bases and J gave up 3 bases; unmatched junction bases: 10. CDR3 DNA sequence: TGTGCCTGGAGAGCCGGGACTAACCCATACACCGGGGAGCTGTTTTTT. Translated, it gives CAWRAGTNPYTGELFF.

This chain joins TRBV4-2 and TRBJ1-5, with 9 positions matching TRBD1. V lost 0 bases, J lost 7 bases, and 4 bases stayed unmatched. This CDR3 is built from 15 residues. Looked up from germline, CDR1 is LGHNA and CDR2 is YNFKEQ. The CDR3 loop reads CASSQEGDRGQPQHF. The DNA of the CDR3 is TGTGCCAGCAGCCAAGAGGGAGACAGGGGGCAGCCCCAGCATTTT.

The chain combines TRBV12-5 with TRBJ1-3; D gene unclear. Between the trimmed V and J ends, which lost 6 bases and 0 bases, there was a span of 12 bases. Germline-derived CDR1 and CDR2 are LGHNT and FRNRAP. The CDR3 runs to 15 residues. CDR3 DNA: TGTGCTAGTGGCTCCCGGACGACCTCTGGAAACACCATATATTTT. It is translated as CASGSRTTSGNTIYF.

The chain employs TRBV4-1 and TRBJ1-4; 10 nucleotides match TRBD1. This CDR3 has 14 amino acids. J gave up 6 bases and V 4 bases, and 2 bases lay outside the gene matches. From germline, CDR1 is MGHRA and CDR2 YSYEKL. The CDR3 sequence: CASSPTGGHEKLFF. The CDR3 DNA reads as TGCGCCAGCAGCCCGACAGGGGGCCATGAAAAACTGTTTTTT.

V and J are TRBV5-6 and TRBJ2-1, with a weak D call TRBD2 (7 bases). Germline V gene lookup returns CDR1 SGHDT and CDR2 YYEEEE. Trimming removed 4 bases from V and 5 bases from J, with 22 bases in between. The CDR3 runs to 17 residues. This CDR3 reads CASSDLKGWGGNNEQFF. CDR3 nucleotides: TGTGCCAGCAGCGATCTCAAGGGGTGGGGGGGCAACAATGAGCAGTTCTTC.

The chain employs TRBV9 and TRBJ2-7; D is unclear. The CDR3 spans 13 residues. V was shortened by 3 bases and J by 2 bases, with 9 bases between the two germline ends. Germline CDR1 SGDLS, CDR2 YYNGEE. The chain's CDR3 is CASSGVTPYEQYF. The CDR3, as DNA: TGTGCCAGCAGCGGGGTGACCCCCTACGAGCAGTACTTC.

The chain carries TRBV27 and TRBJ2-1; D gene ambiguous. This CDR3 is built from 14 residues. CDR1 is MNHEY, CDR2 SMNVEV, per germline (reference sequence). The V and J ends lost 7 bases and 4 bases respectively, with 14 bases between them. CDR3 DNA: TGTGCCAGCATGGACCTTGGCAATTACAATGAGCAGTTCTTC. Protein sequence: CASMDLGNYNEQFF.

This clone was detected only once. The J gene is TRBJ2-3, the V gene TRBV5-1; 7 positions match TRBD2. This CDR3 contains 14 residues. V lost 2 bases to trimming and J lost 2 bases; unmatched junction nucleotides: 2. The germline gives CDR1 SGHRS, CDR2 YFSETQ. The CDR3 reads CASSFGRNTDTQYF. DNA for the CDR3: TGCGCCAGCAGCTTCGGGAGGAACACAGATACGCAGTATTTT.

The CDR3 DNA follows: TGTGCCAGCAGCGGTGACAGCTATGGACTGTTTTTT. Its protein is CASSGDSYGLFF. The chain is built from TRBV2 and TRBJ1-4, with D perhaps matching TRBD1 (5 bases). The V and J ends lost 6 bases and 13 bases respectively, with 15 bases between them. This CDR3 spans 12 amino acids. CDR1 and CDR2 from the germline V gene are SNHLY and FYNNEI. The full variable domain, rest sourced from reference TRBV2 and TRBJ1-4, is EPEVTQTPSHQVTQMGQEVILRCVPISNHLYFYWYRQILGQKVEFLVSFYNNEISEKSEIFDDQFSVERPDGSNFTLKIRSTKLEDSAMYFCASSGDSYGLFFGSGTQLSVL.